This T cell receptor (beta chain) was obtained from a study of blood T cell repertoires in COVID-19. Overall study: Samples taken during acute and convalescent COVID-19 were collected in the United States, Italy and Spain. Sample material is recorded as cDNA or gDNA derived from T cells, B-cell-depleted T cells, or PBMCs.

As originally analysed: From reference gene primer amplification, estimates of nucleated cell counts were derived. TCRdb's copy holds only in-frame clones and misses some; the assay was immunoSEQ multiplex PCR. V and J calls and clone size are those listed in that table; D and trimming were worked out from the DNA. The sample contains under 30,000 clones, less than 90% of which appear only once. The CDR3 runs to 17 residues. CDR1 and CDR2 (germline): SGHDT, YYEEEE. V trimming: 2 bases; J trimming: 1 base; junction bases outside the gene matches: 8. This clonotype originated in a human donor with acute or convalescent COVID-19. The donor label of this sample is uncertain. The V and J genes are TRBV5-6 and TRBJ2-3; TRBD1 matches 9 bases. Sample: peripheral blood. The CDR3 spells CASSFLPGQGRTDTQYF. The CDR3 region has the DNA TGTGCCAGCAGCTTTCTACCGGGACAGGGACGCACAGATACGCAGTATTTT.